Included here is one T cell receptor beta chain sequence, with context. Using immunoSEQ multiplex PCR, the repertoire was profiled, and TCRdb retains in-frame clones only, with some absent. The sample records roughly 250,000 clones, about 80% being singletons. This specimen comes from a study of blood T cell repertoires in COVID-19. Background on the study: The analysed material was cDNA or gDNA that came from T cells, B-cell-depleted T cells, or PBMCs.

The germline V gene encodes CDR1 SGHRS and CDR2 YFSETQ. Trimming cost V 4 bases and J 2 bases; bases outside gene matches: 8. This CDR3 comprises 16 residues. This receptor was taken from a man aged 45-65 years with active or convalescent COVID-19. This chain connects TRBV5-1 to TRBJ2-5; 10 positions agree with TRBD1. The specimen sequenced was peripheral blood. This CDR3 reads CASSGTGDFLQETQYF. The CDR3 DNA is TGCGCCAGCAGCGGGACAGGGGACTTCCTTCAAGAGACCCAGTACTTC.